These 14 T cell receptor beta chains came from one sample sequenced in a study of T cells in Graves' hyperthyroidism and ophthalmopathy (dated by TCRdb to the late 2010s). The library was built by means of multiplex PCR. Sequencing took place on an Illumina HiSeq 2000. The TCR beta CDR3 regions were amplified from the RNA transcripts. The TCR CDR3 was subjected to a first round of RT-PCR using the HTBI primer set and the Qiagen OneStep RT-PCR kit. The raw public data were reprocessed by TCRdb itself: fastp quality trimming at Q25, MiXCR clonotype calling, in-frame beta chains only. Rows with a matching CDR3 protein are joined into one entry that keeps the most common DNA and genes. This sample is represented by about 300,000 distinct CDR3 sequences; roughly an eighth of them were singletons. The ten top clones hold 7% to 9% of the sample. The sample was blood. The receptors come from a woman in her 40s with Graves' hyperthyroidism.

The chain recombines TRBV11-2 with TRBJ2-1, with 10 nucleotides matching TRBD2. CDR1 is SGHAT and CDR2 is FQNNGV in the germline V gene. This CDR3 has 15 residues. V shed 4 bases and J 7 bases; nucleotides not matched to a gene: 7. The chain's CDR3 is CASSSLAGARNEQFF. The CDR3 region has the DNA TGTGCCAGCAGCTCGCTAGCGGGAGCCCGTAATGAGCAGTTCTTC.

The CDR3 bases are TGTGCCAGCAGTGCGACAGGGACCTACAATGAGCAGTTCTTC. Amino acid sequence: CASSATGTYNEQFF. The chain has TRBV2 and TRBJ2-1, with TRBD1 matching over 7 bases. CDR1 is SNHLY and CDR2 is FYNNEI in the germline V gene. J gave up 2 bases and V 4 bases, and 2 bases lay outside the gene matches. The CDR3 runs to 14 residues.

The chain joins TRBV18 to TRBJ2-3; 7 bases map to TRBD2. Germline V CDR1 and CDR2: KGHSH, LQKENI. This CDR3 has 15 residues. J gave up 5 bases and V 5 bases, and 10 bases lay outside the gene matches. CDR3 in amino acids: CASSTSSGEGDTQYF. The CDR3 coding sequence is TGTGCCAGCTCAACCTCTAGCGGCGAGGGAGATACGCAGTATTTT.

This clonotype was observed at least ten times. The V gene is TRBV20-1, the J gene TRBJ1-6, with 9 bases that match TRBD1. Germline V gene data show CDR1 as DFQATT and CDR2 as SNEGSKA (reference sequence). V trimming: 2 bases; J trimming: 7 bases; junction bases outside the gene matches: 9. This CDR3 region has 16 residues. The CDR3 nucleotides read TGCAGTGCTAGAACCACAGGGGGCGTGTTGAATTCACCCCTCCACTTT. This codes for CSARTTGGVLNSPLHF.

This clonotype was found many times. The chain has TRBV7-8 and TRBJ2-5; tentative D call: TRBD2 (6 bases). Per germline, CDR1 SGHVS and CDR2 FQNEAQ. The CDR3 loop spans 16 amino acids. Between the trimmed V and J ends, which lost 5 bases and 0 bases, there was a span of 16 bases. This CDR3 is CASSTRGAGHQETQYF. CDR3 sequence (DNA): TGTGCCAGCAGCACAAGAGGGGCGGGGCACCAAGAGACCCAGTACTTC.

This clonotype appeared many times. The CDR3 DNA is TGTGCCTGGAGTCCGGGACTAGCGGGTGGGACCCAGTACTTC. Amino acid sequence: CAWSPGLAGGTQYF. V usage is TRBV30 and J usage is TRBJ2-5, with 12 bases matching TRBD2. The trim removed 2 bases at V and 7 bases at J, leaving 5 bases unmatched. Germline-derived CDR1 and CDR2 are GTSNPN and SVGIG (reference sequence). The CDR3 runs to 14 residues.

A few counts support this clonotype. One end of the junction does not line up with germline, which may come from a read error. J is TRBJ2-5 and V is TRBV4-2, with 14 bases matching TRBD2. The CDR3 runs 17 residues. From germline, CDR1 is LGHNA and CDR2 YNFKEQ. CDR3 loop: CASGQEGTSGSGETQYF. CDR3 bases: TGTGCCAGCGGCCAAGAGGGGACTAGCGGGAGTGGTGAGACCCAGTACTTC.

This clonotype was detected only a few times. V gene TRBV20-1 combines with J gene TRBJ2-7; D not resolved. Trimming stripped 0 bases from V and 3 bases from J, with 12 bases between. The CDR3 has 14 amino acids. The germline V gene encodes CDR1 DFQATT and CDR2 SNEGSKA (reference sequence). The CDR3 loop reads CSARDGRALYEQYF. CDR3 bases: TGCAGTGCTAGAGACGGCCGGGCCCTCTACGAGCAGTACTTC.

The gene calls are TRBV18 and TRBJ1-2, with a weak D call TRBD1 (6 bases). The V gene's germline CDR1 is KGHSH and CDR2 LQKENI. The CDR3 runs to 16 residues. Trimming took off 3 bases at V and 4 bases at J, with 18 bases between the two ends. The CDR3 nucleotides are TGTGCCAGCTCACCCCTGGGACAAGGGACAACCTATGGCTACACCTTC. Its translation is CASSPLGQGTTYGYTF.

This clonotype was observed at least ten times. The rearrangement links TRBV15 to TRBJ1-5; a weak D match, TRBD1 (5 bases). V was clipped by 0 bases and J by 6 bases, with 12 bases between them. Germline CDR1 and CDR2: LNHNV and YYDKDF (reference sequence). The CDR3 runs to 15 residues. The CDR3: CATSREGRLSQPQHF. CDR3 nucleotides: TGTGCCACCAGCAGAGAGGGGCGTCTCAGTCAGCCCCAGCATTTT. The variable domain in full, completed from reference TRBV15 and TRBJ1-5, reads DAMVIQNPRYQVTQFGKPVTLSCSQTLNHNVMYWYQQKSSQAPKLLFHYYDKDFNNEADTPDNFQSRRPNTSFCFLDIRSPGLGDTAMYLCATSREGRLSQPQHFGDGTRLSIL.

There are many counts of this clonotype. CDR3 protein: CASSLQDFNQPQHF. The DNA of the CDR3 is TGCGCCAGCAGCCTACAGGACTTCAATCAGCCCCAGCATTTT. The chain uses TRBV5-1 and TRBJ1-5, with D possibly TRBD1 on 5 matching bases. Germline assignment: CDR1 SGHRS and CDR2 YFSETQ. The CDR3 runs 14 residues. V gave up 4 bases and J gave up 3 bases, with 11 bases separating them. The variable domain in full, with the rest retrieved from reference TRBV5-1 and TRBJ1-5, is KAGVTQTPRYLIKTRGQQVTLSCSPISGHRSVSWYQQTPGQGLQFLFEYFSETQRNKGNFPGRFSGRQFSNSRSEMNVSTLELGDSALYLCASSLQDFNQPQHFGDGTRLSIL.

This clonotype showed up many times. J is TRBJ1-6 and V is TRBV12-3 or TRBV12-4; 8 bases match TRBD1. The CDR3 runs 14 residues. V was clipped by 6 bases and J by 6 bases; unmatched bases: 4. CDR3 sequence reads: CASRPGGFNSPLHF. The CDR3 region has the DNA TGTGCCAGCAGACCAGGGGGCTTTAATTCACCCCTCCACTTT.

This clonotype showed up many times. The chain carries TRBV24-1 and TRBJ2-3, with D unclear. The germline gives CDR1 KGHDR, CDR2 SFDVKD. V was trimmed by 3 bases and J by 4 bases, leaving 7 bases between them. The CDR3 runs to 13 residues. CDR3 loop: CATSDLAADTQYF. The CDR3, as DNA: TGTGCCACCAGTGATCTGGCTGCAGATACGCAGTATTTT.

This clonotype was counted ten times or more. The CDR3 is CASRLTGGITEAFF. Written as DNA, the CDR3 is TGTGCCAGCAGGCTGACAGGGGGGATCACTGAAGCTTTCTTT. The V and J genes are TRBV28 and TRBJ1-1; TRBD1 matches at 9 bases. This CDR3 region has 14 residues. J was trimmed by 4 bases and V by 6 bases; bases with no gene match: 6. Germline V gives CDR1 MDHEN, CDR2 SYDVKM.